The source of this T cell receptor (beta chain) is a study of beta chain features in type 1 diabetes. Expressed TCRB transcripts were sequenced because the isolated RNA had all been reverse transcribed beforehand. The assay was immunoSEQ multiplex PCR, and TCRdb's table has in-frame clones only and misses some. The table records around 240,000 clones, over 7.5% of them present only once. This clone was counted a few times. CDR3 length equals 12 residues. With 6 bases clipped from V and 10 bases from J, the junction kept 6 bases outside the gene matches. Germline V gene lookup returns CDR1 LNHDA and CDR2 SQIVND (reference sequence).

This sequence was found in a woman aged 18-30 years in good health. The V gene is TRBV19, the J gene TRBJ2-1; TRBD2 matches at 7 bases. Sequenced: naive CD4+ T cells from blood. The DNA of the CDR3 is TGTGCCAGTAGCCCTCGGGGGGAGGAGCAGTTCTTC. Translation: CASSPRGEEQFF.